The 28 T cell receptor beta chains below were found in one sample sequenced in a study of STAT5B mutations in CD4+ large granular lymphocyte leukemia (dated by TCRdb to between 2021 and 2024). Libraries came from the immunoSEQ multiplex PCR assay. Held by TCRdb, this immuneACCESS table contains in-frame sequences only and omits some clones. Under half of the omission traces to an unresolved V gene where checked; the cause of the rest is unknown. This sample gives tens of thousands of clones in total; roughly 72% of them show up just once. The ten largest clones capture roughly 2% of the sample. The sequencing sample was made of CD4+ T cells from blood buffy coats. These receptors were collected from a human donor in good health.

J is TRBJ2-5 and V is TRBV7-9; the D gene is possibly TRBD1 (6 bases). This CDR3 spans 15 amino acids. Between the trimmed V and J ends, which lost 1 base and 5 bases, there was a span of 14 bases. The germline CDR1 and CDR2 sequences are SEHNR and FQNEAQ (reference sequence). The CDR3 coding sequence is TGTGCCAGCAGCTTAGATCCAGGGGTGTCTGAGACCCAGTACTTC. Translated: CASSLDPGVSETQYF.

This chain connects TRBV6-6 to TRBJ2-1; maybe TRBD1 (5 bases). Germline CDR1 MNHNY, CDR2 SVGAGI (reference sequence). The CDR3 runs to 13 residues. Trimming removed 2 bases from V and 8 bases from J, with 10 bases in between. CDR3 nucleotide sequence: TGTGCCAGCAGTTACAGGGGCGGCTATGAGCAGTTCTTC. Amino acids: CASSYRGGYEQFF.

This clone was observed a handful of times. The chain is built from TRBV2 and TRBJ1-1; unclear D gene. This CDR3 spans 13 amino acids. Germline lookup yields CDR1 SNHLY and CDR2 FYNNEI. V was pared by 7 bases and J by 1 base, with 10 bases between. The chain's CDR3 is CASTLDGNTEAFF. DNA for the CDR3: TGTGCCAGCACTTTGGACGGGAACACTGAAGCTTTCTTT.

The chain combines TRBV4-2 with TRBJ1-1; TRBD1 agrees at 9 bases. CDR1 and CDR2 from the germline V gene are LGHNA and YNFKEQ. The CDR3 sequence is 17 residues long. V dropped 1 base and J dropped 6; count of bases not matched to a gene: 12. The CDR3 DNA follows: TGTGCCAGCAGCCAAGGAAGGCCGGGACAGGGTTCGGCTGAAGCTTTCTTT. Translation gives CASSQGRPGQGSAEAFF.

This clone was detected a few times. The V call is TRBV19, the J call TRBJ2-7; either TRBD1 or TRBD2 may fit D (6 bases each). Germline V gives CDR1 LNHDA, CDR2 SQIVND (reference sequence). Trimming took 7 bases from V and 7 from J, leaving 20 bases between them. The CDR3 runs 14 residues. The CDR3: CASKGRGQGGEQYF. The DNA of the CDR3 is TGTGCCAGTAAGGGAAGGGGTCAAGGGGGGGAGCAGTACTTC.

The chain recombines TRBV9 with TRBJ2-7; D remains ambiguous. CDR3 size: 14 residues. Deletions cut 0 bases from V and 3 bases from J, with 10 bases between. From germline, CDR1 is SGDLS and CDR2 YYNGEE. The CDR3, as DNA: TGTGCCAGCAGCGTAGTACCAGGAGACTACGAGCAGTACTTC. Translated: CASSVVPGDYEQYF.

The chain carries TRBV5-8 and TRBJ2-3; 12 bases are shared with TRBD2. The CDR3 totals 17 residues. Germline assignment: CDR1 SGHTS and CDR2 YDEGEE. V shed 0 bases, J shed 4 bases, and the junction held 6 bases outside the gene matches. In DNA form, the CDR3 reads TGTGCCAGCAGCTTGGCCCGACTAGCGGGGGTGGCAGATACGCAGTATTTT. This translates into CASSLARLAGVADTQYF.

A few counts support this clone. V and J are TRBV10-3 and TRBJ1-1; tentatively, D is TRBD1 (5 bases). The germline V gene encodes CDR1 ENHRY and CDR2 SYGVKD. CDR3 length: 12 residues. Trimming removed 11 bases at V and 1 base at J, with 11 bases between. CDR3 DNA sequence: TGTGCCCACGGGGCGGAGAACACTGAAGCTTTCTTT. Its protein is CAHGAENTEAFF.

The rearrangement uses TRBV2 and TRBJ2-5; D is perhaps TRBD2 (6 bases). V dropped 6 bases and J dropped 5 bases, with 19 bases sitting between them. The germline gives CDR1 SNHLY, CDR2 FYNNEI. The CDR3 runs 15 residues. CDR3 loop: CASRGGGTARETQYF. As DNA, the CDR3 is TGTGCCAGCAGGGGCGGAGGGACCGCTCGGGAGACCCAGTACTTC. The full variable domain, in which reference TRBV2 and TRBJ2-5 provide the parts outside the CDR3, is EPEVTQTPSHQVTQMGQEVILRCVPISNHLYFYWYRQILGQKVEFLVSFYNNEISEKSEIFDDQFSVERPDGSNFTLKIRSTKLEDSAMYFCASRGGGTARETQYFGPGTRLLVL.

The chain joins TRBV19 to TRBJ1-2; 10 nucleotides align to TRBD1. Germline loops: CDR1 LNHDA, CDR2 SQIVND (reference sequence). V lost 0 bases to trimming and J lost 4 bases; unmatched junction nucleotides: 5. The CDR3 loop spans 16 amino acids. CDR3: CASSIDGTGDGYGYTF. CDR3 DNA: TGTGCCAGTAGTATAGACGGGACAGGGGATGGCTATGGCTACACCTTC.

This clone was observed a handful of times. V and J are TRBV19 and TRBJ2-3; 9 bases line up with TRBD2. This CDR3 has 15 residues. J gave up 7 bases and V 6 bases, and 11 bases lay outside the gene matches. Germline-derived CDR1 and CDR2 are LNHDA and SQIVND (reference sequence). This CDR3 is CASSPLAGGAHTQYF. In DNA, the CDR3 is TGTGCCAGTAGCCCCCTGGCGGGGGGGGCGCATACGCAGTATTTT.

This clone was seen just once. The CDR3 sequence is CARSLGRSGRELFF. DNA for the CDR3: TGTGCCAGAAGCTTGGGTCGATCAGGCCGGGAGCTGTTTTTT. The V call is TRBV5-3, the J call TRBJ2-2; D gene ambiguous. TRBV5-3 is reported as an ORF; its role is uncertain. The CDR3 runs to 14 residues. The V end lost 0 bases, the J end lost 9 bases, and 12 bases lay between the germline ends.

This clone was detected only once. The chain links TRBV10-3 to TRBJ2-1, with D unclear. Germline assignment: CDR1 ENHRY and CDR2 SYGVKD. The germline V and J ends were trimmed by 10 bases and 10 bases, with 26 bases remaining between them. This CDR3 is 15 amino acids long. This chain's CDR3 is CATQPLFVGEREQFF. The CDR3 DNA reads TGTGCCACCCAACCCCTATTCGTCGGAGAAAGGGAGCAGTTCTTC.

The chain couples TRBV18 to TRBJ2-5; D gene ambiguous. The J call may be incorrect, as the DNA end agrees better with TRBJ2-7. There are 14 residues in the CDR3. Germline CDR1 KGHSH, CDR2 LQKENI. The CDR3 coding sequence is TGTGCCAGCTCACCACAATTGAGTGGCAACGAGCAGTACTTC. Translation: CASSPQLSGNEQYF.

The chain couples TRBV9 to TRBJ2-3; TRBD2 agrees at 8 bases. Unmatched junction bases numbered 12, after V lost 6 bases and J lost 6 bases. This CDR3 region has 15 residues. In germline, CDR1 is SGDLS, CDR2 YYNGEE. CDR3 nucleotides: TGTGCCAGCATGGGGAGCGGGGGCTCCGGGGATACGCAGTATTTT. Encoded protein: CASMGSGGSGDTQYF.

The chain carries TRBV18 and TRBJ2-3; the match to TRBD2 covers 14 bases. Trimming removed 4 bases from V and 5 bases from J; junction bases left unmatched: 5. From germline, CDR1 is KGHSH and CDR2 LQKENI. There are 16 residues in the CDR3. DNA for the CDR3: TGTGCCAGCTCACGGGGACTAGCGGGGGCGGAAGATACGCAGTATTTT. Encoded protein: CASSRGLAGAEDTQYF.

V and J are TRBV27 and TRBJ2-2, with 7 nucleotides matching TRBD1. CDR1 and CDR2 from the germline V gene are MNHEY and SMNVEV (reference sequence). The CDR3 runs 14 residues. The V gene end was trimmed by 3 bases and the J gene end by 4 bases; junction bases not matched to a gene: 2. This chain's CDR3 is CASSFAGGTGELFF. CDR3 coding DNA: TGTGCCAGCAGTTTTGCAGGGGGCACCGGGGAGCTGTTTTTT.

The rearrangement uses TRBV19 and TRBJ1-2; 7 bases map to TRBD1. This CDR3 spans 13 amino acids. Germline CDR1 is LNHDA and CDR2 is SQIVND (reference sequence). Trimming removed 6 bases from V and 4 bases from J; junction bases left unmatched: 5. CDR3 sequence (DNA): TGTGCCAGTAGGTGGACAGGAGGCTATGGCTACACCTTC. Its protein is CASRWTGGYGYTF.

The chain joins TRBV28 to TRBJ1-1; the D gene is possibly TRBD1 (6 bases). Germline assignment: CDR1 MDHEN and CDR2 SYDVKM. The CDR3 totals 13 residues. The ends were cut back, 5 bases at V and 6 bases at J, with 13 bases in the middle. CDR3 nucleotide sequence: TGTGCCAGCAGTACCCCAGGGGCGGCTGAAGCTTTCTTT. Its translation: CASSTPGAAEAFF.

The chain carries TRBV7-2 and TRBJ1-5, with 10 positions matching TRBD1. Per the germline V gene, CDR1 is SGHTA and CDR2 is FQGNSA. This CDR3 has 15 amino acids. V dropped 5 bases and J dropped 5; count of bases not matched to a gene: 6. The CDR3 is CASSPLTGGDQPQHF. CDR3 DNA: TGTGCCAGCAGCCCCCTGACAGGGGGCGATCAGCCCCAGCATTTT.

The chain carries TRBV6-1 and TRBJ2-7; maybe TRBD2 (6 bases). The CDR3 runs 18 residues. The V end lost 0 bases, the J end lost 0 bases, and 18 bases lay between the germline ends. Germline V lookup: CDR1 MNHNS, CDR2 SASEGT. The CDR3 loop reads CASSEAHTSSGFSYEQYF. CDR3 DNA: TGTGCCAGCAGTGAAGCGCACACTAGTAGCGGATTCTCCTACGAGCAGTACTTC.

The gene calls are TRBV21-1 and TRBJ1-2. TRBV21-1 is a known pseudogene. CDR3 length: 13 residues. As DNA, the CDR3 is TGTGCCAGCACCAAAGGATCCACCGGAGGCTACACCTTC. Its translation: CASTKGSTGGYTF.

Only one count was recorded for this clone. This chain joins TRBV18 and TRBJ2-7; D is possibly TRBD1 (6 bases). CDR1 and CDR2 (germline): KGHSH, LQKENI. There are 13 residues in the CDR3. The V end was cut by 5 bases, the J end by 3 bases, with 11 bases between. The CDR3 is CASSSRQDYEQYF. CDR3 DNA: TGTGCCAGCTCATCACGACAGGACTACGAGCAGTACTTC.

The chain recombines TRBV7-2 with TRBJ2-5, with D unresolved. V was cut by 0 bases and J by 0 bases, with 8 bases left in between. This CDR3 has 15 residues. Germline assignment: CDR1 SGHTA and CDR2 FQGNSA. The CDR3 protein is CASSLASTNQETQYF. CDR3 nucleotides: TGTGCCAGCAGCTTAGCGAGCACTAACCAAGAGACCCAGTACTTC. The full variable domain, in which reference TRBV7-2 and TRBJ2-5 provide the parts outside the CDR3, is GAGVSQSPSNKVTEKGKDVELRCDPISGHTALYWYRQSLGQGLEFLIYFQGNSAPDKSGLPSDRFSAERTGGSVSTLTIQRTQQEDSAVYLCASSLASTNQETQYFGPGTRLLVL.

This clone showed up just once. The chain couples TRBV4-3 to TRBJ2-3, with D hard to call. CDR1 is LGHNA, CDR2 YSLEER, per germline. V dropped 0 bases and J dropped 0 bases, with 10 bases sitting between them. The CDR3 covers 16 residues. The CDR3 DNA sequence: TGCGCCAGCAGCCAAGATGGCGGATTTAGCACAGATACGCAGTATTTT. It yields the protein CASSQDGGFSTDTQYF.

Points on this clone: One junction end disagrees with the germline gene, perhaps due to a read error. The V and J genes are TRBV7-7 and TRBJ2-5, with a weak D call TRBD1 (5 bases). The CDR3 consists of 14 residues. CDR1 and CDR2 from the germline V gene are SSHAT and FNYEAQ (reference sequence). In DNA, the CDR3 is TGTGCTAGCAGCCGTACAGGAACCCAAGAGACCCAGTACTTC. Translated, it gives CASSRTGTQETQYF.

This clone was found once. The chain joins TRBV11-1 to TRBJ1-1; no firm D call. The CDR3 contains 12 residues. The germline V gene encodes CDR1 SGHAT and CDR2 FQDESV (reference sequence). V was shortened by 2 bases and J by 3 bases, with 4 bases between the two germline ends. In DNA, the CDR3 is TGTGCCAGCAGCTTAAGGGACACTGAAGCTTTCTTT. This codes for CASSLRDTEAFF.

This clone turned up a few times. The chain employs TRBV5-1 and TRBJ1-1; maybe TRBD1 (5 bases). CDR3 length equals 14 residues. The V end was cut by 0 bases, the J end by 7 bases, with 13 bases between. CDR1 and CDR2 from the germline V gene are SGHRS and YFSETQ. The DNA of the CDR3 is TGCGCCAGCAGCTTGGCGAGTAGGGACGGTGAAGCTTTCTTT. Amino acids: CASSLASRDGEAFF.